The clone carrying this T cell receptor beta chain was seen at least ten times. Its target is not known. Study-wide results and limits: Greatest tumor Treg TCR overlap was with tumor naive CD4+ cells.

V shed 1 base, J shed 6 bases, and the junction held 3 bases outside the gene matches. The CDR3 consists of 13 residues. The germline V gene has CDR1 SGHTA and CDR2 FQGNSA. Tregs were sorted as CD4+CD25+CD127-/low cells. MiXCR, run by TCRdb on the 5' RACE reads, gives a single entry per CDR3 protein. The data show fewer than 55,000 distinct CDR3 sequences, roughly 23% seen once. This receptor was obtained from a female donor with breast cancer. The J gene is TRBJ2-7, the V gene TRBV7-2; TRBD2 aligns across 7 bases. Sequenced sample: Tregs sorted from a lymph node. The CDR3 DNA sequence: TGTGCCAGCAGCTTAGTCTCTAGCGGCGAGCAGTACTTC. Its protein is CASSLVSSGEQYF.